Presented here are 6 T cell receptor beta chains from one specimen sequenced in a study of blood T cell repertoires in COVID-19. Clones were sequenced by immunoSEQ multiplex PCR, and TCRdb holds only the in-frame ones, with some missing. The sample holds under 95,000 clones; 80% to 90% are singletons and the top ten take 18%. Input material: peripheral blood. The receptor source for this set is an elderly woman with acute or convalescent COVID-19.

This clone was observed a few times. The rearrangement uses TRBV7-6 and TRBJ1-6; no firm D call. V was pared by 5 bases and J by 0 bases, with 11 bases between. Per germline, CDR1 SGHVS and CDR2 FNYEAQ. The CDR3 extends over 16 amino acids. CDR3 in DNA: TGTGCCAGCAGCCCCCGACAAAGCTCCTATAATTCACCCCTCCACTTT. Residues: CASSPRQSSYNSPLHF.

J is TRBJ1-6 and V is TRBV7-9, with 8 positions matching TRBD1. Trimming cost V 5 bases and J 8 bases; bases outside gene matches: 8. Germline-derived CDR1 and CDR2 are SEHNR and FQNEAQ (reference sequence). The CDR3 contains 15 residues. CDR3 sequence (DNA): TGTGCCAGCAGCCCCGGACAGGGTACGGATTCACCCCTCCACTTT. As protein: CASSPGQGTDSPLHF. Full variable domain (outside the CDR3, taken from reference TRBV7-9 and TRBJ1-6): DTGVSQNPRHKITKRGQNVTFRCDPISEHNRLYWYRQTLGQGPEFLTYFQNEAQLEKSRLLSDRFSAERPKGSFSTLEIQRTEQGDSAMYLCASSPGQGTDSPLHFGNGTRLTVT.

The chain is built from TRBV5-4 and TRBJ1-2; TRBD1 might be the D (5 bases). This CDR3 contains 14 residues. In germline, CDR1 is SGHNT, CDR2 YYREEE (reference sequence). The germline V and J ends were trimmed by 2 bases and 2 bases, with 10 bases remaining between them. This CDR3 is CASSFGGTNYGYTF. As DNA, the CDR3 is TGTGCCAGCAGCTTCGGGGGAACGAACTATGGCTACACCTTC.

The chain couples TRBV11-3 to TRBJ1-3; D remains ambiguous. The CDR3 is made up of 18 amino acids. V dropped 5 bases and J dropped 0 bases, with 20 bases sitting between them. In germline, CDR1 is SGHNT, CDR2 YENEEA. The CDR3 DNA sequence: TGTGCCAGCAGCCCAGAGGGCAGGCAAACCTACTCTGGAAACACCATATATTTT. It yields the protein CASSPEGRQTYSGNTIYF.

V gene TRBV6-6 combines with J gene TRBJ2-7; the D gene is possibly TRBD2 (5 bases). V lost 3 bases to trimming and J lost 7 bases, with 10 bases between them. This CDR3 spans 12 amino acids. Germline V gene sequence: CDR1 MNHNY, CDR2 SVGAGI (reference sequence). The CDR3 DNA follows: TGTGCCAGCAGTTATACTTCGGGGGAGCAGTACTTC. This encodes CASSYTSGEQYF.

The chain recombines TRBV11-1 with TRBJ2-5, with TRBD1 as a possible D gene (5 bases). Trimming removed 5 bases from V and 2 bases from J, with 12 bases in between. Looked up from germline, CDR1 is SGHAT and CDR2 is FQDESV (reference sequence). The CDR3 has 14 amino acids. CDR3: CASSTSTVQETQYF. CDR3 DNA: TGTGCCAGCAGCACTTCGACAGTGCAAGAGACCCAGTACTTC. The entire variable domain, with the rest obtained from reference TRBV11-1 and TRBJ2-5, is as follows: EAEVAQSPRYKITEKSQAVAFWCDPISGHATLYWYRQILGQGPELLVQFQDESVVDDSQLPKDRFSAERLKGVDSTLKIQPAELGDSAMYLCASSTSTVQETQYFGPGTRLLVL.